This entry describes one T cell receptor beta chain. Its specific antigen is unknown. No quality values exist for individual bases; no much larger clone is one base distant. Collaborating institutions collected whole blood in K2EDTA tubes following their own protocols. For TCRbeta analysis, collaborator samples were shipped as frozen whole blood, as isolated PBMCs, or as DNA extracted from either sample type. Deletion took 5 bases off V and 6 bases off J, with a span of 16 bases between the germline ends. For CDR1 and CDR2, the germline V gene (reference sequence) lists GTSNPN and SVGIG. Its CDR3 holds 13 amino acids, cysteine through phenylalanine. The read is trimmed to its CDR3 DNA, 39 bases read in frame from base 1. TCRbeta CDR3 regions were amplified from genomic DNA using the immunoSEQ Assay, a bias-controlled multiplex PCR. Per the source publication's procedure: Nucleated cell counts per sample were estimated from amplification of reference gene primers within the assay. To quantify the absolute abundance of each unique TCRbeta CDR3 rearrangement, sequence reads were collapsed and filtered. Productive Simpson clonality was computed per sample as the square root of Simpson's diversity index over productive rearrangements. Drawn from immuneACCESS, this table holds only the in-frame rearrangements with V and J called that TCRdb kept. Clones are partly lost; checked studies trace under half to an unresolved V gene and leave the rest unexplained. D and trimming come from the DNA, and the V and J calls and clone size come from that table. This sample is represented by 200,000 to 250,000 clones; around 82% of them were singletons. In total, the top ten clones hold 3.6% of the sample.

The sample belongs to a study of blood T cell repertoires in COVID-19 (dated by TCRdb to 2018 to 2020). As for the study more broadly: Collaborator samples came from the United States, Italy and Spain and covered acute and convalescent phases of COVID-19. A freely available public database, intended as a resource for researchers studying the immune response to SARS-CoV-2, is where the repertoires were released. Where available, HLA class I and class II types were taken from metadata supplied by the sample provider and were not determined by assay-based typing. The dataset comprised deeply sampled blood TCRbeta repertoires from subjects exposed to, actively infected with, or recovered from COVID-19. A de-identified subject ID, COVID-19 status, age in years and sex were almost always included in the sample metadata. Samples were obtained from the ongoing ImmuneRACE study (first 160 participants) and from over a thousand subjects provided by 6 global collaborators. The prospective study material was composed of cDNA or gDNA derived from T cells, B-cell-depleted T cells, or PBMCs.

The investigation overall reported the following: The amount of clinical and demographic metadata varied by source and participant and was provided uncurated.

The TCR comes from a woman of 80 years or more with acute or convalescent COVID-19. The specimen was peripheral blood. Here the chain combines TRBV30 and TRBJ1-1; TRBD1 is a possible D gene, resting on 6 matching bases. The CDR3 reads CAWSRGGPAEAFF. The bases read TGTGCCTGGTCGCGGGGGGGGCCGGCTGAAGCTTTCTTT.